These 23 T cell receptor beta chains originate from one sample sequenced in a study of response to subunit inactivated influenza vaccine. MiXCR, applied by TCRdb to the RT-PCR reads, yields one record per CDR3 protein. The data show roughly 710,000 distinct CDR3 sequences, about 15% seen once. Specimen: PBMCs from blood, collected around 15 days before vaccination. All receptors come from a man aged 45-65 years who received an inactivated influenza vaccine.

The J gene is TRBJ2-7, the V gene TRBV5-1; perhaps D is TRBD1 or TRBD2 (6 bases each). The length of the CDR3 is 17 residues. The germline CDR1 and CDR2 sequences are SGHRS and YFSETQ. Trimming took 4 bases from V and 0 from J, leaving 20 bases between them. Written as DNA, the CDR3 is TGCGCCAGCAGCCGGCGCCTTGGGGGGCAGGACTCCTACGAGCAGTACTTC. This encodes CASSRRLGGQDSYEQYF.

V usage is TRBV7-8 and J usage is TRBJ2-1; D is possibly TRBD1 or TRBD2 (5 bases each). The CDR3 consists of 14 residues. Germline CDR1 reads SGHVS; CDR2 reads FQNEAQ. V lost 1 base, J lost 5 bases, and 9 bases lay in between. The CDR3 sequence: CASSLVGPHNEQFF. The CDR3 bases are TGTGCCAGCAGCTTAGTGGGACCCCACAATGAGCAGTTCTTC.

This clonotype appeared a few times. The chain links TRBV7-8 to TRBJ1-3, with D perhaps matching TRBD1 (5 bases). The germline V and J ends were trimmed by 4 bases and 10 bases, with 8 bases remaining between them. Germline loops: CDR1 SGHVS, CDR2 FQNEAQ. CDR3 length: 11 residues. The CDR3 spells CASSSGWTIYF. The CDR3 bases are TGTGCCAGCAGCTCAGGGTGGACCATATATTTT.

This clonotype was detected ten times or more. The chain is built from TRBV29-1 and TRBJ2-4; the D gene is possibly TRBD2 (5 bases). This CDR3 is 14 amino acids long. In germline, CDR1 is SQVTM, CDR2 ANQGSEA. The germline V and J ends were trimmed by 6 bases and 3 bases, with 15 bases remaining between them. The CDR3 bases are TGCAGCGTCCGGGAACCTCTTCGCAAAAACATTCAGTACTTC. It is translated as CSVREPLRKNIQYF.

V usage is TRBV27 and J usage is TRBJ2-5, with 8 bases lining up with TRBD2. With 5 bases clipped from V and 1 base from J, the junction kept 9 bases outside the gene matches. CDR1 MNHEY and CDR2 SMNVEV come from the germline V gene (reference sequence). The CDR3 is 16 residues long. The CDR3 region has the DNA TGTGCCAGCAGTCACGGGAGGGCCTTCGCCCAAGAGACCCAGTACTTC. Translation gives CASSHGRAFAQETQYF.

The table lists this clonotype with a few counts. The chain links TRBV6-5 to TRBJ2-7, with a tentative D call TRBD2 (6 bases). This CDR3 has 14 residues. V was pared by 0 bases and J by 5 bases, with 11 bases between. The germline V gene encodes CDR1 MNHEY and CDR2 SVGAGI. The CDR3 region has the DNA TGTGCCAGCAGTTACTCGACTAGAATGAACGAGCAGTACTTC. Amino acids: CASSYSTRMNEQYF.

Only one count was recorded for this clonotype. The chain uses TRBV6-2 or TRBV6-3 and TRBJ2-1; TRBD1 might be the D (6 bases). V was pared by 6 bases and J by 6 bases, with 15 bases between. The CDR3 length is 14 residues. Germline CDR1 reads MNHEY; CDR2 reads SVGEGT. CDR3 region: CASREQGRGNEQFF. Here the CDR3 DNA reads TGTGCCAGCAGAGAACAGGGACGCGGCAATGAGCAGTTCTTC.

The table lists this clonotype with a few counts. The CDR3 loop reads CAISPSGGVSTDTQYF. The DNA of the CDR3 is TGTGCCATCAGTCCTAGCGGGGGGGTAAGCACAGATACGCAGTATTTT. This rearrangement joins TRBV10-3 to TRBJ2-3; the match to TRBD2 covers 12 bases. The germline gives CDR1 ENHRY, CDR2 SYGVKD. The V and J ends lost 5 bases and 0 bases, in that order; junction bases with no gene match: 3. The CDR3 covers 16 residues.

This clonotype was detected ten times or more. The chain combines TRBV15 with TRBJ2-7; D is unresolved. The V end lost 0 bases, the J end lost 3 bases, and 9 bases lay between the germline ends. Looked up from germline, CDR1 is LNHNV and CDR2 is YYDKDF (reference sequence). The CDR3 loop spans 14 amino acids. The CDR3 loop is CATSRDRWGYEQYF. For the CDR3, the DNA is TGTGCCACCAGCAGAGATCGGTGGGGCTACGAGCAGTACTTC. Based on the CDR3 plus reference TRBV15 and TRBJ2-7, the full variable domain is DAMVIQNPRYQVTQFGKPVTLSCSQTLNHNVMYWYQQKSSQAPKLLFHYYDKDFNNEADTPDNFQSRRPNTSFCFLDIRSPGLGDTAMYLCATSRDRWGYEQYFGPGTRLTVT.

This chain uses TRBV5-6 with TRBJ2-3, with D possibly matching TRBD1 (6 bases). CDR1 and CDR2 from the germline V gene are SGHDT and YYEEEE. V gave up 4 bases and J gave up 6 bases, with 21 bases separating them. The CDR3 length is 16 residues. DNA of the CDR3: TGTGCCAGCAGCGGCCGGGACAAGTTCTCTGTGGATACGCAGTATTTT. The encoded protein is CASSGRDKFSVDTQYF.

In its sample, this clonotype was seen many times. CDR3 amino acids: CASSQDASQGRQPQHF. The CDR3 coding sequence is TGTGCCAGCAGCCAAGATGCGTCTCAGGGAAGACAGCCCCAGCATTTT. This chain uses TRBV3-1 with TRBJ1-5, with D perhaps matching TRBD1 (5 bases). The CDR3 runs to 16 residues. Germline loops: CDR1 LGHDT, CDR2 YNNKEL (reference sequence). V was cut by 0 bases and J by 7 bases, with 16 bases left in between.

This clonotype has only a few counts. V usage is TRBV7-6 and J usage is TRBJ2-7; 7 nucleotides line up with TRBD2. Trimming took 3 bases from V and 3 from J; bases not matched to a gene: 5. Germline V gene lookup returns CDR1 SGHVS and CDR2 FNYEAQ. This CDR3 spans 14 amino acids. CDR3 DNA: TGTGCCAGCAGCTTGGATACTAGCGTCTACGAGCAGTACTTC. This translates into CASSLDTSVYEQYF.

This clonotype has just a few counts. The chain couples TRBV7-2 to TRBJ2-5, with D perhaps matching TRBD2 (5 bases). The CDR3 length is 15 residues. V was shortened by 6 bases and J by 1 base, with 15 bases between the two germline ends. Per the germline V gene, CDR1 is SGHTA and CDR2 is FQGNSA. The DNA for the CDR3 is TGTGCCAGCAGTATCAAAACTAGTTTCCAAGAGACCCAGTACTTC. Translation gives CASSIKTSFQETQYF.

The sample holds a few counts of this clonotype. The V call is TRBV3-1, the J call TRBJ2-3; D possibly corresponds to TRBD1 (6 bases). V was clipped by 4 bases and J by 7 bases, with 18 bases between them. The length of the CDR3 is 15 residues. Germline CDR1 and CDR2: LGHDT and YNNKEL (reference sequence). The CDR3 spells CASSRRGNSLNTQYF. The CDR3 DNA follows: TGTGCCAGCAGCCGAAGGGGGAACAGCCTCAATACGCAGTATTTT.

The genes are TRBV28 and TRBJ1-5; 9 bases are a match to TRBD1. J was trimmed by 5 bases and V by 2 bases; bases with no gene match: 1. This CDR3 is built from 14 residues. The germline CDR1 and CDR2 sequences are MDHEN and SYDVKM. CDR3 sequence reads: CASSLGQGHQPQHF. CDR3 coding DNA: TGTGCCAGCAGTTTAGGACAGGGGCATCAGCCCCAGCATTTT.

The V and J genes are TRBV15 and TRBJ1-1; TRBD1 is a possible D gene (6 bases). Germline V gene lookup returns CDR1 LNHNV and CDR2 YYDKDF (reference sequence). The CDR3 length is 15 residues. Trimming shortened V by 5 bases and J by 1 base, and 14 bases separated the two germline ends. CDR3 coding DNA: TGTGCCACCAGCCCAGAGGGGGAGCAGAACACTGAAGCTTTCTTT. Protein: CATSPEGEQNTEAFF.

This clonotype has only a few counts. The gene calls are TRBV4-2 and TRBJ2-3, with D perhaps TRBD2 (5 bases). The V gene's germline CDR1 is LGHNA and CDR2 YNFKEQ. The CDR3 has 15 residues. V dropped 3 bases and J dropped 1 base, with 11 bases sitting between them. The CDR3 DNA sequence: TGTGCCAGCAGCCAGAGATTCGGGGGCACAGATACGCAGTATTTT. Amino acids: CASSQRFGGTDTQYF.

This clonotype was detected only once. With a much larger clone just one base away, this may be a read error. J is TRBJ1-4 and V is TRBV6-5; D might be TRBD1 (5 bases). CDR1 MNHEY and CDR2 SVGAGI come from the germline V gene. The length of the CDR3 is 16 residues. The CDR3 sequence is CVSSYSRGQANEKLFF. The DNA for the CDR3 is TGTGTCAGCAGTTACTCGAGGGGCCAAGCGAATGAAAAACTGTTTTTT.

This clonotype was recorded a few times. The genes are TRBV29-1 and TRBJ2-7; 8 nucleotides match TRBD2. V dropped 5 bases and J dropped 4; count of bases not matched to a gene: 7. Germline V gene lookup returns CDR1 SQVTM and CDR2 ANQGSEA. The CDR3 totals 13 residues. Here the CDR3 DNA reads TGCAGCGTTTTCAGCGGGAGTTCGTACGAGCAGTACTTC. It specifies CSVFSGSSYEQYF.

This clonotype was observed many times. This chain joins TRBV5-1 and TRBJ2-3, with 9 positions matching TRBD2. Germline V CDR1 and CDR2: SGHRS, YFSETQ. This CDR3 is built from 16 residues. J lost 5 bases, V lost 3 bases, and 10 bases had no gene match. The CDR3 spells CASSSSPSGVGDTQYF. The DNA of the CDR3 is TGCGCCAGCAGCTCCTCACCTAGCGGGGTGGGAGATACGCAGTATTTT.

This chain links TRBV27 with TRBJ2-2, with 8 nucleotides matching TRBD2. The CDR3 covers 16 residues. Germline trimming cut 3 bases from V and 1 base from J; bases unmatched to any gene: 4. The V gene's germline CDR1 is MNHEY and CDR2 SMNVEV (reference sequence). The CDR3 nucleotides are TGTGCCAGCAGTTTTCGGCTAGCGGGGAACACCGGGGAGCTGTTTTTT. Protein product: CASSFRLAGNTGELFF.

The sample holds a few counts of this clonotype. This chain uses TRBV7-8 with TRBJ2-7; D could derive from TRBD1 or TRBD2 (5 bases each). Deletions cut 1 base from V and 4 bases from J, with 20 bases between. The CDR3 has 17 residues. Germline CDR1 and CDR2: SGHVS and FQNEAQ. The CDR3 DNA is TGTGCCAGCAGCTTAGAGAACTTTGGGACGGACCTTTACGAGCAGTACTTC. This sequence encodes CASSLENFGTDLYEQYF.

This clonotype has only a few counts. CDR3 protein: CASSGAGKLAGRTDTQYF. CDR3 in DNA: TGTGCCAGCAGCGGCGCGGGCAAGCTAGCGGGGCGCACAGATACGCAGTATTTT. J is TRBJ2-3 and V is TRBV7-6; 9 nucleotides line up with TRBD2. Germline V CDR1 and CDR2: SGHVS, FNYEAQ. The junction had 13 bases not matched to a gene; V was cut back by 5 bases and J by 1 base. There are 18 residues in the CDR3. Full variable domain (outside the CDR3, taken from reference TRBV7-6 and TRBJ2-3): GAGVSQSPRYKVTKRGQDVALRCDPISGHVSLYWYRQALGQGPEFLTYFNYEAQQDKSGLPNDRFSAERPEGSISTLTIQRTEQRDSAMYRCASSGAGKLAGRTDTQYFGPGTRLTVL.